This T cell receptor beta chain was captured in a study of HIV-infected patients and healthy controls. 450 to 600 ng RNA was reverse transcribed with alpha and beta constant-region primers. Using multiplexing indices, alpha and beta chain libraries were generated apart by chain-specific third strand synthesis. Via MiXCR, TCRdb re-called the 5' RACE reads, giving one row per CDR3 protein. The top ten clones hold about 15% of a sample with several thousand distinct CDR3 sequences, about 9.4% of them seen once. In its sample, this clonotype was seen a few times. No cell fractionation was done, so the repertoire covers all unsorted peripheral blood T cells. The V end lost 5 bases, the J end lost 5 bases, and 15 bases lay between the germline ends. There are 13 residues in the CDR3. From germline, CDR1 is DFQATT and CDR2 SNEGSKA (reference sequence).

This clonotype was sampled from an adult with HIV infection. The V gene is TRBV20-1, the J gene TRBJ2-5, with D unresolved. Sample: blood, taken before antiretroviral therapy. The CDR3 protein is CSALLAGSETQYF. The CDR3 DNA sequence: TGCAGTGCTCTCCTGGCCGGTTCGGAGACCCAGTACTTC.